The sequence of this TCR beta chain was determined in a study of blood T cell repertoires in COVID-19 (dated by TCRdb to the early 2020s). Describing the broader study: Samples from collaborators originated in the United States, Italy and Spain and spanned both the acute and convalescent phases of COVID-19. The prospective study material was composed of cDNA or gDNA derived from T cells, B-cell-depleted T cells, or PBMCs. Subjects who had been exposed to COVID-19, were actively infected with it, or had recovered from it provided the deeply sampled blood TCRbeta repertoires that made up the dataset. The repertoires were released in a freely available public database intended as a resource for research on the immune response to SARS-CoV-2. The samples were drawn from the first 160 participants of the ongoing ImmuneRACE study and from 950 to 1,500 subjects provided by 6 global collaborators. The sample metadata nearly always contained a de-identified subject ID, COVID-19 status, age in years and sex. Where available, HLA class I and class II types were taken from metadata supplied by the sample provider and were not determined by assay-based typing.

The investigation overall reported the following: The amount of clinical and demographic metadata varied by source and participant and was provided uncurated.

The immunoSEQ Assay, a bias-controlled multiplex PCR, was used to amplify TCRbeta CDR3 regions from genomic DNA. Under the source paper's analysis protocol: The number of nucleated cells in each sample was estimated by amplification of reference gene primers within the assay. Sequence reads were collapsed and filtered to measure the absolute abundance of every unique TCRbeta CDR3 rearrangement. Productive Simpson clonality was computed per sample as the square root of Simpson's diversity index over productive rearrangements. As stored in TCRdb, this immuneACCESS dataset retains in-frame rearrangements with V and J assigned. A fraction of the clones does not appear; measured against another copy, unresolved V genes explain less than half of the discrepancy, and the remainder lacks a known reason. That table supplies the V and J calls and clone size; D and trimming were determined from the DNA. The sample table contains fewer than 300,000 clones; only one count was recorded for 90% of them. The top ten clones comprise roughly 1.1% of the sample.

In the prospective study, participants were roughly 18 to 95 years old, resided in 24 geographic areas of the United States, and were enrolled through a virtual design. Cohort assignment in the prospective study relied on participant-reported clinical history from a screening survey and a study questionnaire. For ImmuneRACE Cohort 3, a participant was defined as recovered based on two consecutive negative NP/OP PCR tests, clearance by a healthcare professional, or resolution of symptoms. In the prospective study, whole blood, serum and a nasopharyngeal or oropharyngeal swab were collected from each participant by mobile phlebotomists. Participants in the prospective study had the option to provide additional blood draws and questionnaires over a roughly two-month period. Before DNA extraction, prospective study blood samples were shipped either frozen or at room temperature. From the germline V gene, CDR1 is MDHEN and CDR2 is SYDVKM. V gives up 2 bases and J gives up 4 bases, and the segment between their germline ends measures 11 bases. Spanning cysteine to phenylalanine, the CDR3 consists of 14 amino acids. The sequence is cut down to CDR3 DNA, 42 bases in frame from base 1.

Note on this clone: It has no known antigen specificity. Within one base of it there is no much larger clone, and no base qualities were kept.

This TCR was sampled from a woman in her twenties or thirties who had recovered from COVID-19. Source material: PBMCs or T cells enriched from blood (not recorded which). This receptor chain uses TRBV28 and TRBJ1-2; the D segment could be TRBD1, given 5 matching bases. The nucleotide sequence reads TGTGCCAGCAGTTTAGGCCAGGGTGCCTATGGCTACACCTTC. This sequence encodes CASSLGQGAYGYTF.